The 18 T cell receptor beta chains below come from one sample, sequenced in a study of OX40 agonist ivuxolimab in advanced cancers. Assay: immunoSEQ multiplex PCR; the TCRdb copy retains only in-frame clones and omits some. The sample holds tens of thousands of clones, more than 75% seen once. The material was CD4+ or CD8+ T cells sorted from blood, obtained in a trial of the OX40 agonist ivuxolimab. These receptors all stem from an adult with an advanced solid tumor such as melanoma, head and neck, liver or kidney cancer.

This CDR3 reads CASAQVTGNTIYF. Here the CDR3 DNA reads TGTGCCAGCGCCCAGGTGACTGGAAACACCATATATTTT. This chain uses TRBV7-9 with TRBJ1-3; D not resolved. The ends were cut back, 8 bases at V and 2 bases at J, with 10 bases in the middle. CDR3 size: 13 residues. Germline V lookup: CDR1 SEHNR, CDR2 FQNEAQ (reference sequence). Filled out from reference TRBV7-9 and TRBJ1-3, the complete variable domain reads DTGVSQNPRHKITKRGQNVTFRCDPISEHNRLYWYRQTLGQGPEFLTYFQNEAQLEKSRLLSDRFSAERPKGSFSTLEIQRTEQGDSAMYLCASAQVTGNTIYFGEGSWLTVV.

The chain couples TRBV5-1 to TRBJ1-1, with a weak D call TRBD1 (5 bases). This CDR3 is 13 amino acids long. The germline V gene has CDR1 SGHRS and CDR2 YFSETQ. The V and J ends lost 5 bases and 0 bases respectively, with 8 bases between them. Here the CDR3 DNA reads TGCGCCAGCAGGGGGGTCATGAACACTGAAGCTTTCTTT. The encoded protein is CASRGVMNTEAFF. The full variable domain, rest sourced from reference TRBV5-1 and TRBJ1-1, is KAGVTQTPRYLIKTRGQQVTLSCSPISGHRSVSWYQQTPGQGLQFLFEYFSETQRNKGNFPGRFSGRQFSNSRSEMNVSTLELGDSALYLCASRGVMNTEAFFGQGTRLTVV.

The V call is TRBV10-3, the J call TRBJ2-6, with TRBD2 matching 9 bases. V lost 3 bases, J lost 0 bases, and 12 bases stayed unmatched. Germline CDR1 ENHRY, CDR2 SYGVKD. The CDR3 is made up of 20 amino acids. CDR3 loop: CAISDLGVAGAFSGANVLTF. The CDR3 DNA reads TGTGCCATCAGTGACCTGGGGGTAGCGGGAGCCTTCTCTGGGGCCAACGTCCTGACTTTC.

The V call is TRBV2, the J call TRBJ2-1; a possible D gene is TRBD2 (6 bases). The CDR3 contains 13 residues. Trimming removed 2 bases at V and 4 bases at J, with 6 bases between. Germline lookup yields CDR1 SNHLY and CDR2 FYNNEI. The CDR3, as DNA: TGTGCCAGCAGTGAACTAGCGTACAATGAGCAGTTCTTC. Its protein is CASSELAYNEQFF.

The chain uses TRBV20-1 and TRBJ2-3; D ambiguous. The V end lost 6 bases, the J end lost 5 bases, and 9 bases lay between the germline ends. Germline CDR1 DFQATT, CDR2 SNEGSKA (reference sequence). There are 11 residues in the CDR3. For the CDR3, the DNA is TGCAGTGCACCCGGTAGAGATACGCAGTATTTT. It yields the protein CSAPGRDTQYF.

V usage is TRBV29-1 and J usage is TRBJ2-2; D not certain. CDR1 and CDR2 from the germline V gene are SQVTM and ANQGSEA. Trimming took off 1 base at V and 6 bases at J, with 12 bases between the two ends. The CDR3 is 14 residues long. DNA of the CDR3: TGCAGCGTTGAAGTGGAGCTCCCAGCCGGGGAGCTGTTTTTT. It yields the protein CSVEVELPAGELFF.

The CDR3 loop is CASRGREVDGYTF. The CDR3 DNA is TGTGCCAGTAGAGGGAGGGAGGTGGATGGCTACACCTTC. V usage is TRBV7-6 and J usage is TRBJ1-2; D is unresolved. Germline V gene data show CDR1 as SGHVS and CDR2 as FNYEAQ. Between the trimmed V and J ends, which lost 9 bases and 6 bases, there was a span of 17 bases. This CDR3 region has 13 residues.

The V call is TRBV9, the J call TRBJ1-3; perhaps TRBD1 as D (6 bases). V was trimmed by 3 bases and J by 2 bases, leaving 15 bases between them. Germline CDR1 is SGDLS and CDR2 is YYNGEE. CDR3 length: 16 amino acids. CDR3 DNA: TGTGCCAGCAGCGCCCTTCAGGGGACTGCTGGAAACACCATATATTTT. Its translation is CASSALQGTAGNTIYF.

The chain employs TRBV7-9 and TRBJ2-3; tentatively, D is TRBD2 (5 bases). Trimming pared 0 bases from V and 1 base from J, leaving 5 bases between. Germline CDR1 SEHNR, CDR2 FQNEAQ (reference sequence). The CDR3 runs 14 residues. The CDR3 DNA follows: TGTGCCAGCAGCTTAGCTAGCGGCACAGATACGCAGTATTTT. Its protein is CASSLASGTDTQYF. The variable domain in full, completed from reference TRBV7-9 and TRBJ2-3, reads DTGVSQNPRHKITKRGQNVTFRCDPISEHNRLYWYRQTLGQGPEFLTYFQNEAQLEKSRLLSDRFSAERPKGSFSTLEIQRTEQGDSAMYLCASSLASGTDTQYFGPGTRLTVL.

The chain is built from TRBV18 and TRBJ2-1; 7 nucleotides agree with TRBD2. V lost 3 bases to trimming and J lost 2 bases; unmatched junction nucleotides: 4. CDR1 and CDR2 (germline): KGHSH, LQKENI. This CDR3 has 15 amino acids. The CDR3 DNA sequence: TGTGCCAGCTCACCCGGTAGCGGGCCCTACAATGAGCAGTTCTTC. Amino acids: CASSPGSGPYNEQFF.

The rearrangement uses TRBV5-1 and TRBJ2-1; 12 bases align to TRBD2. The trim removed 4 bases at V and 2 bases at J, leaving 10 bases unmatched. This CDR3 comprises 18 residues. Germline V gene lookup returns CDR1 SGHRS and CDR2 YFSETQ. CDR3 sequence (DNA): TGCGCCAGCAGCCCGACTAGCGGGAGACCAGTGGCCTACAATGAGCAGTTCTTC. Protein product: CASSPTSGRPVAYNEQFF.

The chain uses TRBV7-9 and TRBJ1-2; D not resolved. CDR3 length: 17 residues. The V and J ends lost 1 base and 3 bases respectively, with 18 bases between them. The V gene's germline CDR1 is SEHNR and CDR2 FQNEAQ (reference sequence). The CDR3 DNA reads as TGTGCCAGCAGCTTAGTGTCAGGAAATGGGTACGACTATGGCTACACCTTC. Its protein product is CASSLVSGNGYDYGYTF.

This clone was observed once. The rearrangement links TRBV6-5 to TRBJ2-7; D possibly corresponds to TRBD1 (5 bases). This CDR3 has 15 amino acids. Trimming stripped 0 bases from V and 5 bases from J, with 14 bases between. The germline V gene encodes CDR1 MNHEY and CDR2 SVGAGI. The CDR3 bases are TGTGCCAGCAGTTACTCTTCCTCCAGGGCCCACGAGCAGTACTTC. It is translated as CASSYSSSRAHEQYF.

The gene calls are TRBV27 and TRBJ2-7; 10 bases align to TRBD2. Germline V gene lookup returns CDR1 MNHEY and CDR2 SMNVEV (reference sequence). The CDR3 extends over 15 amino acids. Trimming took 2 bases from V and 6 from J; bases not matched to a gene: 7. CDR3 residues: CASSLVVAGGAEQYF. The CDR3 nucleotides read TGTGCCAGCAGTTTAGTGGTAGCGGGAGGTGCCGAGCAGTACTTC.

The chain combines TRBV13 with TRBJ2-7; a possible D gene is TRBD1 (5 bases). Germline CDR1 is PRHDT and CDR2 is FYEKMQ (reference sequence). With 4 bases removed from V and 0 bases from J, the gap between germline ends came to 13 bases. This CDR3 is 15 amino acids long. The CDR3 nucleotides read TGTGCCAGCAGCTCCGTAGCAGGGTCCTCCTACGAGCAGTACTTC. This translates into CASSSVAGSSYEQYF.

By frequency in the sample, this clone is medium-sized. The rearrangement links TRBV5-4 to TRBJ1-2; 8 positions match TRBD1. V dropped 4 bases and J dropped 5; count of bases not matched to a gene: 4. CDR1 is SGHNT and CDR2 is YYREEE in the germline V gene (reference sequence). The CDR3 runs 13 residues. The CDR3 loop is CASSTRTGYGYTF. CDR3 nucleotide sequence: TGTGCCAGCAGCACACGGACAGGGTATGGCTACACCTTC.

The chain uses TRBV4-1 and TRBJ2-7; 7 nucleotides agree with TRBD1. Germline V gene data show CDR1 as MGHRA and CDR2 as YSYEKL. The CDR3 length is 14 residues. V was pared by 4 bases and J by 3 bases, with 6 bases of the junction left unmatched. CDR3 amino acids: CASSPGQQYYEQYF. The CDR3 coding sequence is TGCGCCAGCAGCCCGGGACAGCAGTACTACGAGCAGTACTTC.

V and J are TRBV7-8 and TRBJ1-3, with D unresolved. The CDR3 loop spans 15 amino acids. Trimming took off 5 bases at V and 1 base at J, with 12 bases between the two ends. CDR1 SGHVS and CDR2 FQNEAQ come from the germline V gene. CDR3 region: CASSRRPGSGNTIYF. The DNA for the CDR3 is TGTGCCAGCAGCAGACGGCCGGGGTCTGGAAACACCATATATTTT.